The sequence of this T cell receptor (beta chain) was determined in a study of T cells in Graves' hyperthyroidism and ophthalmopathy. This CDR3 is 15 amino acids long. The germline V gene encodes CDR1 DFQATT and CDR2 SNEGSKA (reference sequence). On the basis of clinical symptoms, serum thyroxine and TRAb, thyroid ultrasound and orbital computed tomography, diagnoses were made. Amplified regions were TCR beta CDR3 sequences from RNA transcripts. During a first-round RT-PCR of the TCR CDR3, the HTBI primer set was used. TCRdb re-analysed the multiplex PCR reads in MiXCR, keeping a single row per CDR3 protein. The sample includes roughly 700,000 distinct CDR3 sequences, around 16% of them seen just once. This clonotype was counted ten times or more. Its ends do not fully match the called genes, so a read error is possible.

This sequence joins TRBV20-1 and TRBJ2-3, with D perhaps TRBD1 (6 bases). Material: blood. The origin of this receptor is a man aged 45-65 years with Graves' hyperthyroidism. CDR3 in amino acids: CSATLRKGETGTQYF. CDR3 in DNA: TGCAGTGCTACCCTTCGAAAGGGGGAGACAGGTACGCAGTATTTT.